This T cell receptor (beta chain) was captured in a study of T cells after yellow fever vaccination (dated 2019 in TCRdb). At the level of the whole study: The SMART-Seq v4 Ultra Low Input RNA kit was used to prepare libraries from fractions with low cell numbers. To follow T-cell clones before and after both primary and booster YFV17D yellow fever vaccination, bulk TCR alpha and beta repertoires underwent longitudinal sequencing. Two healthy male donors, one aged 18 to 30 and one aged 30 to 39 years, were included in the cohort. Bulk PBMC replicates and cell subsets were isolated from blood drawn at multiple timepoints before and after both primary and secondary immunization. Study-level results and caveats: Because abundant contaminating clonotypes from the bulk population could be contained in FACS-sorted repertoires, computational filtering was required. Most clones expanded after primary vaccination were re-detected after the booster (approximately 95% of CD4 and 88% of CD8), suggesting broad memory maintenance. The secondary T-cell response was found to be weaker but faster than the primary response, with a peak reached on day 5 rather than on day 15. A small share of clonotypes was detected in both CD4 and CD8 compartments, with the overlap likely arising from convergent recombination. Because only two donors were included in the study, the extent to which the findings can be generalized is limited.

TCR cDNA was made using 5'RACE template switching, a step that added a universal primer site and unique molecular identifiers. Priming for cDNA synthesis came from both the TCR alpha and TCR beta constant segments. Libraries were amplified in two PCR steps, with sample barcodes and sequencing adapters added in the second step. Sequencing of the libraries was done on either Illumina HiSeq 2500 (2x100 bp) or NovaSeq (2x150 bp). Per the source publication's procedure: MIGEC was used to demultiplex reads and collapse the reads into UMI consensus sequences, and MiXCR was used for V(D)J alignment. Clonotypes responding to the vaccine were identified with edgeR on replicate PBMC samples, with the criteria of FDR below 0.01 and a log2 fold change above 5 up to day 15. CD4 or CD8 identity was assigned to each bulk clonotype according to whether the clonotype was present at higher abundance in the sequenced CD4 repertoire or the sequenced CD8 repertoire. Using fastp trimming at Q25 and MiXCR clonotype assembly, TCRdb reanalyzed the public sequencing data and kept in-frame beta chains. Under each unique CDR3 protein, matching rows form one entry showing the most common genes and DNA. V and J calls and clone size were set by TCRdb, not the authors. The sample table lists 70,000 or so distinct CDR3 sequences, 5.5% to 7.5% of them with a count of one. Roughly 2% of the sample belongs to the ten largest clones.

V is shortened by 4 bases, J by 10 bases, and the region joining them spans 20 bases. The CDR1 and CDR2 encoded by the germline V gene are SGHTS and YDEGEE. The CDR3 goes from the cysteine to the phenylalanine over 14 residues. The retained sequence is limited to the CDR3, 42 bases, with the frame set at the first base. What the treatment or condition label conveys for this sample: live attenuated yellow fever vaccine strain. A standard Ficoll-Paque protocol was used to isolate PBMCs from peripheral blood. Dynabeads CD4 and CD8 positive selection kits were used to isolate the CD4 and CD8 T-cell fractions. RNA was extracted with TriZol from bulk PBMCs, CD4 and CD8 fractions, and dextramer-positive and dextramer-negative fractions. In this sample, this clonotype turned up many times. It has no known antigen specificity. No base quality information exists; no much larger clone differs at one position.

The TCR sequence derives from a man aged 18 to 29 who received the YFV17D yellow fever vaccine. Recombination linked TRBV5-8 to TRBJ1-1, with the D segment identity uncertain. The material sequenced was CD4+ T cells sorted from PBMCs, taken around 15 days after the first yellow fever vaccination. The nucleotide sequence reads TGTGCCAGCAGCCCACTTGGGCAGTTGGACGGAGCTTTCTTT. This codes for CASSPLGQLDGAFF.